One and the same sample provided the 28 T cell receptor beta chains below, sequenced in a study of T-cell reconstitution after alpha-beta-depleted transplantation in children. Unique molecular identifiers tagged the TCRbeta library. TCRdb re-derived calls from the PCR reads in MiXCR, one entry per CDR3 protein. The data contain some 460,000 distinct CDR3 sequences, 15% to 20% of them singletons. Sequenced material: PBMCs, mostly from graft donor cells, taken 360 days after TCRalphabeta/CD19-depleted stem cell transplant. These receptors originate from a boy less than two years old who had a stem cell transplant for Wiskott-Aldrich syndrome, so the T cells may come from the graft donor.

This clonotype was counted only a few times. J is TRBJ2-2 and V is TRBV9, with D possibly being TRBD2 (6 bases). The CDR3 length is 14 residues. CDR1 is SGDLS and CDR2 is YYNGEE in the germline V gene. Trimming took 6 bases from V and 5 from J, leaving 14 bases between them. CDR3 coding DNA: TGTGCCAGCAACCGACTAGTTGGGACCGGGGAGCTGTTTTTT. Protein: CASNRLVGTGELFF.

The V gene is TRBV6-2 or TRBV6-3, the J gene TRBJ2-7; the D call may be TRBD1 or TRBD2 (5 bases each). The CDR3 extends over 15 amino acids. Trimming removed 0 bases from V and 3 bases from J, with 12 bases in between. Germline values: CDR1 MNHEY, CDR2 SVGEGT. Here the CDR3 DNA reads TGTGCCAGCAGTTACTCGTGGGGGAGAAACTACGAGCAGTACTTC. As protein: CASSYSWGRNYEQYF.

The rearrangement joins TRBV29-1 to TRBJ1-2; D gene unclear. The V end was cut by 4 bases, the J end by 0 bases, with 9 bases between. The germline V gene encodes CDR1 SQVTM and CDR2 ANQGSEA. The CDR3 covers 13 residues. CDR3 sequence: CSVGPLANYGYTF. The CDR3 DNA sequence: TGCAGCGTTGGACCGTTGGCTAACTATGGCTACACCTTC.

This chain connects TRBV4-1 to TRBJ2-4; TRBD1 matches at 7 bases. The CDR3 length is 19 residues. The V segment lost 4 bases and the J segment 0 bases; nucleotides outside the gene matches: 15. CDR1 and CDR2 from the germline V gene are MGHRA and YSYEKL. The CDR3 DNA reads as TGCGCCAGCAGCCGCTTAGGGGGCCCGGGAAGACTAGCCAAAAACATTCAGTACTTC. This translates into CASSRLGGPGRLAKNIQYF.

The sample holds a few counts of this clonotype. The chain links TRBV20-1 to TRBJ2-7, with D possibly being TRBD2 (5 bases). The V gene's germline CDR1 is DFQATT and CDR2 SNEGSKA (reference sequence). The length of the CDR3 is 12 residues. The germline V and J ends were trimmed by 3 bases and 3 bases, with 9 bases remaining between them. The CDR3 bases are TGCAGTGCTAGTCGGGGAAACTACGAGCAGTACTTC. Protein: CSASRGNYEQYF.

This chain connects TRBV20-1 to TRBJ2-5, with a weak D call TRBD2 (5 bases). This CDR3 spans 13 amino acids. V was pared by 7 bases and J by 7 bases, with 19 bases between. CDR1 and CDR2 (germline): DFQATT, SNEGSKA (reference sequence). In nucleotides, the CDR3 is TGCAGTGGGCTAGCTTCTATAGGTTGGACCCAGTACTTC. Its translation: CSGLASIGWTQYF.

On this clonotype itself: Germline is not matched at one junction end, which may reflect a read error. The chain couples TRBV2 to TRBJ2-1; no definite D call. The V gene's germline CDR1 is SNHLY and CDR2 FYNNEI. The CDR3 consists of 13 residues. CDR3 sequence reads: CASTRVTYNEQFF. The CDR3 nucleotides read TGTGCCAGCACCCGGGTAACCTACAATGAGCAGTTCTTT.

In this sample, this clonotype turned up a few times. The genes are TRBV3-1 and TRBJ2-7; TRBD1 matches 9 bases. Germline V gene lookup returns CDR1 LGHDT and CDR2 YNNKEL (reference sequence). The length of the CDR3 is 15 residues. Trimming at V came to 3 bases and at J to 4 bases, leaving 7 bases not matched to a gene. CDR3 DNA: TGTGCCAGCAGCCATTGGGGGACAGGGTTATACGAGCAGTACTTC. Translated, it gives CASSHWGTGLYEQYF.

This clonotype appeared a few times. The V call is TRBV7-9, the J call TRBJ2-2; TRBD1 agrees at 7 bases. CDR3 length: 13 residues. The ends lost 5 bases at V and 6 bases at J; junction bases unmatched: 3. The germline V gene has CDR1 SEHNR and CDR2 FQNEAQ (reference sequence). As DNA, the CDR3 is TGTGCCAGCAGCCTAGACAGGGCCGGGGAGCTGTTTTTT. This gives the protein CASSLDRAGELFF.

There are a few counts of this clonotype. The chain uses TRBV28 and TRBJ2-1; tentatively, D is TRBD2 (5 bases). The germline CDR1 and CDR2 sequences are MDHEN and SYDVKM. V was cut by 4 bases and J by 9 bases, with 16 bases left in between. This CDR3 is built from 14 residues. CDR3 in DNA: TGTGCCAGCAGTTGGGAACGGCGGGCAGCTGAGCAGTTCTTC. Amino acids: CASSWERRAAEQFF.

This clonotype was counted a few times. The V gene is TRBV5-1, the J gene TRBJ1-1; tentative D call: TRBD1 (5 bases). Trimming took off 4 bases at V and 6 bases at J, with 19 bases between the two ends. The V gene's germline CDR1 is SGHRS and CDR2 YFSETQ. This CDR3 contains 15 residues. The CDR3 sequence is CASSTHGGAVAEAFF. The CDR3 DNA reads as TGCGCCAGCAGCACACACGGAGGGGCGGTGGCTGAAGCTTTCTTT.

This clonotype was seen only a few times. The rearrangement uses TRBV24-1 and TRBJ2-5, with 8 bases lining up with TRBD2. Losses at the gene ends were 7 bases for V and 4 bases for J; bases not matched to a gene: 4. Germline CDR1 and CDR2: KGHDR and SFDVKD. The CDR3 length is 13 residues. CDR3 nucleotides: TGTGCCACCAGCCGGGGGGGGCTAGAGACCCAGTACTTC. This sequence encodes CATSRGGLETQYF.

This clonotype was seen at least ten times. The chain carries TRBV12-3 or TRBV12-4 and TRBJ2-1; D possibly matches TRBD1 or TRBD2 (5 bases each). The CDR3 has 14 amino acids. Trimming removed 6 bases from V and 1 base from J, with 10 bases in between. The CDR3 is CASSFGASYNEQFF. Written as DNA, the CDR3 is TGTGCCAGCAGCTTCGGGGCATCCTACAATGAGCAGTTCTTC.

This sequence joins TRBV5-1 and TRBJ2-2; 7 bases line up with TRBD1. Germline lookup yields CDR1 SGHRS and CDR2 YFSETQ. V was pared by 4 bases and J by 1 base, with 4 bases of the junction left unmatched. This CDR3 has 15 residues. CDR3 nucleotides: TGCGCCAGCAGCAGGGACAGCCAGAACACCGGGGAGCTGTTTTTT. Translated: CASSRDSQNTGELFF.

This clonotype was detected only a few times. The gene calls are TRBV7-9 and TRBJ2-7; D gene ambiguous. The CDR3 is made up of 15 amino acids. V lost 3 bases and J lost 2, with 14 bases in between. Germline V gene data show CDR1 as SEHNR and CDR2 as FQNEAQ (reference sequence). The CDR3 DNA is TGTGCCAGCAGCTTTACCAACTCTGCCACCTACGAGCAGTACTTC. Protein product: CASSFTNSATYEQYF.

This clonotype was recorded at least ten times. The J gene is TRBJ1-1, the V gene TRBV12-3 or TRBV12-4; D unclear. V shed 0 bases and J shed 7 bases, with 15 bases lying between them. This CDR3 comprises 15 residues. The CDR3, as DNA: TGTGCCAGCAGTTTAGCGTTAGGCAGCCCTTTTGAAGCTTTCTTT. Its protein product is CASSLALGSPFEAFF.

V is TRBV6-1 and J is TRBJ2-7; 14 bases align to TRBD2. The ends lost 6 bases at V and 4 bases at J; junction bases unmatched: 11. Germline CDR1 and CDR2: MNHNS and SASEGT. This CDR3 has 17 amino acids. CDR3 amino acids: CASRLRGLAGEEYEQYF. The CDR3 DNA reads as TGTGCCAGCAGGCTCCGGGGACTAGCGGGAGAGGAGTACGAGCAGTACTTC.

This clonotype appeared a few times. The chain joins TRBV7-9 to TRBJ1-3; weak D call: TRBD1 (6 bases). V was clipped by 1 base and J by 8 bases, with 21 bases between them. Germline loops: CDR1 SEHNR, CDR2 FQNEAQ (reference sequence). The CDR3 length is 17 residues. CDR3 coding DNA: TGTGCCAGCAGCTTAGGCCTACCTAAACAGGGAGGATACACCATATATTTT. Translation: CASSLGLPKQGGYTIYF.

The chain carries TRBV7-6 and TRBJ2-2, with 12 bases matching TRBD2. The J segment lost 6 bases and the V segment lost 5 bases, leaving 7 bases of the junction unmatched. Germline assignment: CDR1 SGHVS and CDR2 FNYEAQ. The CDR3 runs 16 residues. CDR3 DNA: TGTGCCAGCAGCCGTTCTAGCGGGGGGGCCCCCGGGGAGCTGTTTTTT. It specifies CASSRSSGGAPGELFF.

V and J are TRBV28 and TRBJ2-2; 9 positions agree with TRBD1. The CDR3 has 17 amino acids. Losses at the gene ends were 2 bases for V and 7 bases for J; bases not matched to a gene: 11. Germline CDR1 is MDHEN and CDR2 is SYDVKM. The CDR3 bases are TGTGCCAGCAGTTTACCACAGGGGGCGGGTATAATCGGGGAGCTGTTTTTT. It yields the protein CASSLPQGAGIIGELFF.

This clonotype has just a few counts. The chain is built from TRBV5-8 and TRBJ2-6; D is possibly TRBD1 or TRBD2 (5 bases each). The CDR3 runs to 17 residues. Germline V lookup: CDR1 SGHTS, CDR2 YDEGEE. Trimming removed 0 bases at V and 0 bases at J, with 10 bases between. CDR3 protein: CASSLEWGISGANVLTF. The CDR3, as DNA: TGTGCCAGCAGCTTGGAGTGGGGGATCTCTGGGGCCAACGTCCTGACTTTC. Using reference TRBV5-8 and TRBJ2-6 for the parts outside the CDR3, the full variable domain is EAGVTQSPTHLIKTRGQQATLRCSPISGHTSVYWYQQALGLGLQFLLWYDEGEERNRGNFPPRFSGRQFPNYSSELNVNALELEDSALYLCASSLEWGISGANVLTFGAGSRLTVL.

This sequence joins TRBV28 and TRBJ2-7, with 9 bases matching TRBD1. The junction had 6 bases not matched to a gene; V was cut back by 5 bases and J by 4 bases. Germline V gene lookup returns CDR1 MDHEN and CDR2 SYDVKM. The CDR3 is 14 residues long. The CDR3 here is CASSRDRALYEQYF. As DNA, the CDR3 is TGTGCCAGCAGTAGGGACAGGGCCCTTTACGAGCAGTACTTC.

This clonotype has only a few counts. The chain joins TRBV6-5 to TRBJ2-7; TRBD2 matches at 11 bases. This CDR3 contains 15 residues. V shed 4 bases, J shed 4 bases, and the junction held 6 bases outside the gene matches. Germline assignment: CDR1 MNHEY and CDR2 SVGAGI. This CDR3 is CASSSPGLAEYEQYF. The CDR3 coding sequence is TGTGCCAGCAGTTCTCCGGGACTAGCGGAATACGAGCAGTACTTC.

The V and J genes are TRBV7-2 and TRBJ2-7; no definite D call. Trimming removed 1 base at V and 3 bases at J, with 13 bases between. The length of the CDR3 is 15 residues. Germline CDR1 and CDR2: SGHTA and FQGNSA. CDR3 protein: CASSLDAASNYEQYF. In DNA, the CDR3 is TGTGCCAGCAGCTTAGACGCGGCGTCGAACTACGAGCAGTACTTC. The whole variable domain, filled in from reference TRBV7-2 and TRBJ2-7, reads GAGVSQSPSNKVTEKGKDVELRCDPISGHTALYWYRQSLGQGLEFLIYFQGNSAPDKSGLPSDRFSAERTGGSVSTLTIQRTQQEDSAVYLCASSLDAASNYEQYFGPGTRLTVT.

This chain uses TRBV29-1 with TRBJ2-5; D unresolved. The CDR3 loop spans 13 amino acids. CDR1 and CDR2 (germline): SQVTM, ANQGSEA. Trimming shortened V by 2 bases and J by 4 bases, and 11 bases separated the two germline ends. The CDR3 reads CSVEYGIGETQYF. The CDR3 region has the DNA TGCAGCGTTGAATATGGCATTGGAGAGACCCAGTACTTC.

This rearrangement joins TRBV7-9 to TRBJ1-2; perhaps TRBD1 as D (6 bases). V was cut by 4 bases and J by 2 bases, with 14 bases left in between. CDR1 SEHNR and CDR2 FQNEAQ come from the germline V gene (reference sequence). CDR3 size: 15 residues. The CDR3 DNA reads TGTGCCAGCAGCTCGACCGCTACAGGGAACTATGGCTACACCTTC. As protein: CASSSTATGNYGYTF. The variable domain in full, with the rest retrieved from reference TRBV7-9 and TRBJ1-2, is DTGVSQNPRHKITKRGQNVTFRCDPISEHNRLYWYRQTLGQGPEFLTYFQNEAQLEKSRLLSDRFSAERPKGSFSTLEIQRTEQGDSAMYLCASSSTATGNYGYTFGSGTRLTVV.

The sample holds a few counts of this clonotype. This CDR3 is CATSDFDTSRTDTQYF. CDR3 nucleotide sequence: TGTGCCACCAGTGATTTCGACACTAGTCGCACAGATACGCAGTATTTT. J is TRBJ2-3 and V is TRBV24-1; a weak D match, TRBD2 (5 bases). This CDR3 has 16 residues. The V end lost 1 base, the J end lost 1 base, and 11 bases lay between the germline ends. Germline CDR1 and CDR2: KGHDR and SFDVKD.

This clonotype came up a few times. The chain couples TRBV20-1 to TRBJ2-7; TRBD2 is a possible D gene (6 bases). The CDR3 sequence is 13 residues long. CDR1 DFQATT and CDR2 SNEGSKA come from the germline V gene (reference sequence). V lost 0 bases and J lost 5, with 11 bases in between. The CDR3 here is CSARDPGRNEQYF. The DNA of the CDR3 is TGCAGTGCTAGAGATCCAGGGAGGAACGAGCAGTACTTC.